These 32 T cell receptor beta chains were all obtained from the same sample, sequenced in a study of radiotherapy plus CTLA-4 blockade in lung cancer. The assay was immunoSEQ multiplex PCR, and TCRdb's table has in-frame clones only and misses some. The sample contains under 50,000 clones, roughly 79% of which appear only once. The sequencing used peripheral blood, collected from a patient treated with radiotherapy plus ipilimumab. Every receptor here comes from a human donor with non-small cell lung cancer that progressed on radiotherapy plus ipilimumab.

A remark on this clone: One junction end disagrees with the germline gene, perhaps due to a read error. The CDR3 nucleotides are TGTGCTAGCAGCCGGGACACCGGGGCCAACGTCCTGACTTTC. Amino acids: CASSRDTGANVLTF. The chain is built from TRBV7-7 and TRBJ2-6; a weak D match, TRBD1 (6 bases). CDR3 length equals 14 residues. Germline V gives CDR1 SSHAT, CDR2 FNYEAQ (reference sequence).

Comments on this clone: The junction departs from germline at one end; a sequencing error may be responsible. J is TRBJ2-3 and V is TRBV5-1, with D maybe TRBD1 (5 bases). The germline V gene encodes CDR1 SGHRS and CDR2 YFSETQ. This CDR3 contains 15 residues. CDR3 amino acids: CAGSLMSGSTDTQYF. The DNA for the CDR3 is TGCGCCGGCAGCTTGATGTCAGGGTCCACAGATACGCAGTATTTT. The full variable domain, completed using reference TRBV5-1 and TRBJ2-3, is KAGVTQTPRYLIKTRGQQVTLSCSPISGHRSVSWYQQTPGQGLQFLFEYFSETQRNKGNFPGRFSGRQFSNSRSEMNVSTLELGDSALYLCAGSLMSGSTDTQYFGPGTRLTVL.

The genes are TRBV18 and TRBJ1-2, with 7 bases aligning to TRBD1. Trimming at V came to 3 bases and at J to 4 bases, leaving 8 bases not matched to a gene. Germline values: CDR1 KGHSH, CDR2 LQKENI. This CDR3 has 15 amino acids. CDR3 sequence: CASSPSTGAIYGYTF. The CDR3 DNA reads as TGTGCCAGCTCACCTTCAACAGGGGCGATCTATGGCTACACCTTC. Using reference TRBV18 and TRBJ1-2 for the parts outside the CDR3, the full variable domain is NAGVMQNPRHLVRRRGQEARLRCSPMKGHSHVYWYRQLPEEGLKFMVYLQKENIIDESGMPKERFSAEFPKEGPSILRIQQVVRGDSAAYFCASSPSTGAIYGYTFGSGTRLTVV.

V is TRBV7-2 and J is TRBJ1-5; D might be TRBD1 (5 bases). Trimming shortened V by 11 bases and J by 0 bases, and 26 bases separated the two germline ends. CDR3 length: 18 residues. Germline values: CDR1 SGHTA, CDR2 FQGNSA. CDR3 sequence reads: CAPKGAEGLGYSNQPQHF. For the CDR3, the DNA is TGTGCCCCAAAGGGAGCGGAGGGACTGGGATATAGCAATCAGCCCCAGCATTTT. The complete variable domain, with remaining parts taken from reference TRBV7-2 and TRBJ1-5, reads GAGVSQSPSNKVTEKGKDVELRCDPISGHTALYWYRQSLGQGLEFLIYFQGNSAPDKSGLPSDRFSAERTGGSVSTLTIQRTQQEDSAVYLCAPKGAEGLGYSNQPQHFGDGTRLSIL.

This clone was seen just once. The CDR3 loop is CASSNRDRFLSMPEAFF. The CDR3 coding sequence is TGTGCCAGCAGCAACCGGGACAGGTTTTTATCGATGCCTGAAGCTTTCTTT. The V and J genes are TRBV21-1 and TRBJ1-1; TRBD1, the table's D call, was not compared with the DNA. TRBV21-1 is a pseudogene locus. The CDR3 has 17 amino acids.

This clone occurred once. The gene calls are TRBV10-3 and TRBJ1-1; D is uncertain. V was clipped by 4 bases and J by 1 base, with 19 bases between them. Germline CDR1 reads ENHRY; CDR2 reads SYGVKD. This CDR3 has 17 residues. The CDR3 is CAISGRFRREENTEAFF. Written as DNA, the CDR3 is TGTGCCATCAGTGGTAGATTTCGACGAGAGGAGAACACTGAAGCTTTCTTT.

This sequence joins TRBV19 and TRBJ1-5; 9 bases line up with TRBD1. Germline V gene sequence: CDR1 LNHDA, CDR2 SQIVND (reference sequence). V lost 6 bases, J lost 2 bases, and 8 bases stayed unmatched. This CDR3 spans 16 amino acids. CDR3 sequence (DNA): TGTGCCAGTAGCCGGACAGGGGAGGTTGGCAATCAGCCCCAGCATTTT. Amino acid sequence: CASSRTGEVGNQPQHF.

The V and J genes are TRBV18 and TRBJ2-1; 10 nucleotides agree with TRBD1. The CDR3 is 15 residues long. CDR1 and CDR2 (germline): KGHSH, LQKENI. The V segment lost 6 bases and the J segment 4 bases; nucleotides outside the gene matches: 6. CDR3 sequence: CASSLGTGVYNEQFF. The CDR3 DNA follows: TGTGCCAGCTCCCTCGGGACAGGGGTATACAATGAGCAGTTCTTC.

This clone was observed a few times. The J gene is TRBJ1-6, the V gene TRBV6-5; D may be TRBD1 (6 bases). V was trimmed by 6 bases and J by 9 bases, leaving 9 bases between them. Germline loops: CDR1 MNHEY, CDR2 SVGAGI. The CDR3 is made up of 12 amino acids. The CDR3 nucleotides are TGTGCCAGCAGACAGGGAAGTTCACCCCTCCACTTT. Its translation is CASRQGSSPLHF.

The chain has TRBV27 and TRBJ2-5, with a possible D match to TRBD1 (6 bases). The germline V gene encodes CDR1 MNHEY and CDR2 SMNVEV (reference sequence). The CDR3 has 14 residues. Trimming removed 3 bases at V and 5 bases at J, with 13 bases between. The CDR3 protein is CASSFAGQGETQYF. In DNA form, the CDR3 reads TGTGCCAGCAGTTTCGCAGGGCAGGGGGAGACCCAGTACTTC.

Comments on this clone: Other DNA sequences in this specimen translate into the identical CDR3. The J gene is TRBJ1-5, the V gene TRBV6-5; 9 bases line up with TRBD1. Trimming cost V 6 bases and J 1 base; bases outside gene matches: 4. Germline assignment: CDR1 MNHEY and CDR2 SVGAGI. CDR3 length: 15 amino acids. CDR3 in DNA: TGTGCCAGCAGGCGACAGGGGGGAAGCAATCAGCCCCAGCATTTT. Amino acid sequence: CASRRQGGSNQPQHF.

The rearrangement links TRBV2 to TRBJ1-6; 10 bases align to TRBD1. V dropped 6 bases and J dropped 7; count of bases not matched to a gene: 3. The length of the CDR3 is 14 residues. Germline lookup yields CDR1 SNHLY and CDR2 FYNNEI. In DNA form, the CDR3 reads TGTGCCAGCAGGGGGACAGGGGCGAATTCACCCCTCCACTTT. It encodes CASRGTGANSPLHF.

The chain employs TRBV19 and TRBJ2-5; D may be TRBD2 (5 bases). The CDR3 covers 11 residues. V lost 9 bases, J lost 4 bases, and 9 bases lay in between. Germline V lookup: CDR1 LNHDA, CDR2 SQIVND (reference sequence). CDR3 bases: TGTGCCAGCGGGGAGTCAGAGACCCAGTACTTC. Residues: CASGESETQYF.

The CDR3 sequence: CASSVGAGYGYTF. As DNA, the CDR3 is TGTGCCAGCAGTGTGGGGGCCGGCTATGGCTACACCTTC. The chain employs TRBV6-1 and TRBJ1-2; D perhaps matches TRBD1 (6 bases). Trimming cost V 4 bases and J 4 bases, with 10 bases left between them. The CDR3 spans 13 residues. Germline-derived CDR1 and CDR2 are MNHNS and SASEGT.

The chain couples TRBV10-3 to TRBJ2-1; TRBD1 matches 8 bases. J lost 6 bases, V lost 2 bases, and 3 bases had no gene match. The CDR3 runs 14 residues. The germline gives CDR1 ENHRY, CDR2 SYGVKD. The CDR3 DNA follows: TGTGCCATCAGTGAGCCCGACAGGGGCAATGAGCAGTTCTTC. Protein: CAISEPDRGNEQFF.

The chain employs TRBV21-1 and TRBJ2-7; the D call in the table, TRBD2, was not verified against the DNA. TRBV21-1 is described as a pseudogene. This CDR3 contains 14 residues. CDR3 sequence: CASPKRGGTYEQYF. The DNA of the CDR3 is TGTGCCAGCCCCAAAAGGGGGGGTACCTACGAGCAGTACTTC.

This chain joins TRBV7-2 and TRBJ2-7; D gene ambiguous. The germline CDR1 and CDR2 sequences are SGHTA and FQGNSA. Trimming stripped 5 bases from V and 1 base from J, with 12 bases between. This CDR3 has 14 amino acids. As DNA, the CDR3 is TGTGCCAGCAGCCTCTACGGGTCTTCCTACGAGCAGTACTTC. Its protein is CASSLYGSSYEQYF. Full variable domain (outside the CDR3, taken from reference TRBV7-2 and TRBJ2-7): GAGVSQSPSNKVTEKGKDVELRCDPISGHTALYWYRQSLGQGLEFLIYFQGNSAPDKSGLPSDRFSAERTGGSVSTLTIQRTQQEDSAVYLCASSLYGSSYEQYFGPGTRLTVT.

On this clone: One end of the junction varies from germline; a read error may be responsible. The chain has TRBV27 and TRBJ1-1, with D perhaps TRBD1 (5 bases). The CDR3 covers 17 residues. Looked up from germline, CDR1 is MNHEY and CDR2 is SMNVEV (reference sequence). CDR3 sequence reads: CASSLKQGGGLNTEAFF. The CDR3 region has the DNA TGTGCCAGCAGTTTAAAGCAGGGTGGGGGGTTGAATACTGAAGCTTTCTTT.

The chain recombines TRBV5-1 with TRBJ1-2; 8 bases are shared with TRBD1. Trimming removed 0 bases from V and 4 bases from J; junction bases left unmatched: 5. The germline V gene has CDR1 SGHRS and CDR2 YFSETQ. This CDR3 comprises 15 residues. This chain's CDR3 is CASSLVQGATYGYTF. CDR3 DNA sequence: TGCGCCAGCAGCTTGGTTCAGGGGGCGACCTATGGCTACACCTTC.

The gene calls are TRBV5-1 and TRBJ1-2; tentative D call: TRBD1 (5 bases). Per germline, CDR1 SGHRS and CDR2 YFSETQ. The germline V and J ends were trimmed by 0 bases and 2 bases, with 11 bases remaining between them. The CDR3 spans 15 residues. CDR3 sequence reads: CASSLGGGGNYGYTF. The DNA for the CDR3 is TGCGCCAGCAGCTTGGGAGGCGGGGGGAACTATGGCTACACCTTC. Full variable domain (missing parts from reference TRBV5-1 and TRBJ1-2): KAGVTQTPRYLIKTRGQQVTLSCSPISGHRSVSWYQQTPGQGLQFLFEYFSETQRNKGNFPGRFSGRQFSNSRSEMNVSTLELGDSALYLCASSLGGGGNYGYTFGSGTRLTVV.

The gene calls are TRBV7-9 and TRBJ2-2; D is perhaps TRBD1 (5 bases). CDR1 is SEHNR and CDR2 is FQNEAQ in the germline V gene (reference sequence). Trimming cost V 5 bases and J 7 bases, with 20 bases left between them. The length of the CDR3 is 16 residues. Here the CDR3 DNA reads TGTGCCAGCAGCGACGTTGGGGCCTTAAATGTCGGGGAGCTGTTTTTT. Translated, it gives CASSDVGALNVGELFF.

J is TRBJ1-2 and V is TRBV19; D is undetermined. CDR1 and CDR2 from the germline V gene are LNHDA and SQIVND (reference sequence). V lost 0 bases and J 8 bases, leaving 13 bases between the germline ends. This CDR3 has 14 residues. The CDR3 region is CASSIDRGGRGYTF. CDR3 in DNA: TGTGCCAGTAGTATAGACCGGGGAGGAAGGGGCTACACCTTC. Looking up the rest from reference TRBV19 and TRBJ1-2 gives the full variable domain: DGGITQSPKYLFRKEGQNVTLSCEQNLNHDAMYWYRQDPGQGLRLIYYSQIVNDFQKGDIAEGYSVSREKKESFPLTVTSAQKNPTAFYLCASSIDRGGRGYTFGSGTRLTVV.

The chain links TRBV14 to TRBJ1-6; 8 bases agree with TRBD1. Germline V CDR1 and CDR2: SGHDN, FVKESK. V shed 0 bases, J shed 9 bases, and the junction held 7 bases outside the gene matches. CDR3 size: 16 residues. In DNA, the CDR3 is TGTGCCAGCAGCCAAGAACGGCTGCAGGGGGCTTCACCCCTCCACTTT. Protein sequence: CASSQERLQGASPLHF.

The chain joins TRBV7-2 to TRBJ2-3; D is unresolved. Trimming took off 4 bases at V and 5 bases at J, with 7 bases between the two ends. Looked up from germline, CDR1 is SGHTA and CDR2 is FQGNSA. This CDR3 contains 12 residues. This CDR3 reads CASSSPGDTQYF. The CDR3 DNA is TGTGCCAGCAGCTCCCCAGGAGATACGCAGTATTTT.

CDR3 loop: CASSHTSGVGETQYF. CDR3 DNA sequence: TGCGCCAGCAGCCATACTAGCGGGGTCGGGGAGACCCAGTACTTC. The chain is built from TRBV4-1 and TRBJ2-5; 10 nucleotides agree with TRBD2. The CDR3 loop spans 15 amino acids. Trimming at V came to 3 bases and at J to 5 bases, leaving 6 bases not matched to a gene. The V gene's germline CDR1 is MGHRA and CDR2 YSYEKL.

In its sample, this clone was seen a few times. The rearrangement uses TRBV7-6 and TRBJ2-7; TRBD1 matches at 7 bases. Looked up from germline, CDR1 is SGHVS and CDR2 is FNYEAQ. J lost 9 bases, V lost 4 bases, and 3 bases had no gene match. The CDR3 length is 11 residues. The CDR3 nucleotides read TGTGCCAGCAGCTCGACAGGGCCGCAGTACTTC. This sequence encodes CASSSTGPQYF.

The chain links TRBV7-2 to TRBJ1-2, with 8 bases lining up with TRBD1. The CDR3 spans 17 residues. Germline assignment: CDR1 SGHTA and CDR2 FQGNSA. The V segment lost 1 base and the J segment 7 bases; nucleotides outside the gene matches: 14. CDR3 amino acids: CASSLGGQGGLRSGYTF. CDR3 nucleotide sequence: TGTGCCAGCAGCTTAGGTGGACAGGGCGGTCTCCGCTCTGGCTACACCTTC.

This clone was recorded once. The rearrangement joins TRBV5-1 to TRBJ1-1; the D is unclear. Trimming removed 7 bases at V and 8 bases at J, with 18 bases between. The germline gives CDR1 SGHRS, CDR2 YFSETQ. This CDR3 contains 13 residues. The CDR3, as DNA: TGCGCCAGCGCTGAGGGCACCACCTCCGAAGCTTTCTTT. Residues: CASAEGTTSEAFF. Supplemented by reference TRBV5-1 and TRBJ1-1, the full variable domain reads KAGVTQTPRYLIKTRGQQVTLSCSPISGHRSVSWYQQTPGQGLQFLFEYFSETQRNKGNFPGRFSGRQFSNSRSEMNVSTLELGDSALYLCASAEGTTSEAFFGQGTRLTVV.

Turning to this clone: An end of the junction does not agree with germline; a read error may underlie this. The chain couples TRBV18 to TRBJ1-6; 7 bases are shared with TRBD1. The CDR3 has 15 amino acids. In germline, CDR1 is KGHSH, CDR2 LQKENI. The CDR3 nucleotides read TGTGCCAGCTCACCTCCGACAGGGAATAATTCACCCTTCCACTTT. Translation gives CASSPPTGNNSPFHF.

The V gene is TRBV5-4, the J gene TRBJ2-2, with 7 nucleotides matching TRBD1. The CDR3 covers 13 residues. Unmatched junction bases numbered 3, after V lost 4 bases and J lost 6 bases. Germline loops: CDR1 SGHNT, CDR2 YYREEE (reference sequence). CDR3 in amino acids: CASSRQGPGELFF. The CDR3 DNA follows: TGTGCCAGCAGCCGACAGGGTCCCGGGGAGCTGTTTTTT. Together with reference TRBV5-4 and TRBJ2-2, the CDR3 gives the full variable domain: ETGVTQSPTHLIKTRGQQVTLRCSSQSGHNTVSWYQQALGQGPQFIFQYYREEENGRGNFPPRFSGLQFPNYSSELNVNALELDDSALYLCASSRQGPGELFFGEGSRLTVL.

The chain recombines TRBV6-5 with TRBJ1-2, with a possible D match to TRBD1 (5 bases). V was clipped by 0 bases and J by 4 bases, with 12 bases between them. The CDR3 consists of 15 residues. Germline CDR1 and CDR2: MNHEY and SVGAGI. CDR3 nucleotide sequence: TGTGCCAGCAGTTACTCGGGCAGGGAGGGCTATGGCTACACCTTC. This encodes CASSYSGREGYGYTF.

The V call is TRBV19, the J call TRBJ1-4, with no clear D. The germline V gene encodes CDR1 LNHDA and CDR2 SQIVND (reference sequence). The V end was cut by 5 bases, the J end by 10 bases, with 5 bases between. CDR3 size: 10 residues. CDR3 nucleotides: TGTGCCAGTAGTTGGCCAAAACTGTTTTTT. This translates into CASSWPKLFF. Variable domain in full (rest from reference TRBV19 and TRBJ1-4): DGGITQSPKYLFRKEGQNVTLSCEQNLNHDAMYWYRQDPGQGLRLIYYSQIVNDFQKGDIAEGYSVSREKKESFPLTVTSAQKNPTAFYLCASSWPKLFFGSGTQLSVL.